This T cell receptor (beta chain) was found in a study of cytomegalovirus exposure and HLA in healthy donors. Study at large: Among about 179 million T cells, an earlier analysis found 117 million unique TCR beta sequences.

The PCR used 60 Vbeta and 13 Jbeta primers. Using immunoSEQ multiplex PCR, the repertoire was profiled, and TCRdb retains in-frame clones only, with some absent. Of about 150,000 clones in the sample, approximately 70% were seen once. In this sample, this clone turned up a few times. The CDR3 is made up of 13 amino acids. CDR1 is MNHEY, CDR2 SVGAGI, per germline. V was cut by 2 bases and J by 3 bases, with 7 bases left in between. The sequence was collected from a woman under 30 in good health and CMV-seronegative. The material sequenced was PBMCs. The chain couples TRBV6-5 to TRBJ1-2, with D hard to call. CDR3 residues: CASSYGGDYGYTF. CDR3 bases: TGTGCCAGCAGTTACGGCGGGGACTATGGCTACACCTTC.